In this sample, the clone carrying this TCR beta chain turned up once. CDR3 length equals 13 residues. From germline, CDR1 is SGHDN and CDR2 FVKESK. V gave up 1 base and J gave up 7 bases, with 8 bases separating them. This sample was included in a study of blood T cell repertoires in COVID-19. In the study overall: Sample material is recorded as cDNA or gDNA derived from T cells, B-cell-depleted T cells, or PBMCs.

Measured with immunoSEQ multiplex PCR; TCRdb has only the in-frame clones, and not every one. Counted here are more than 200,000 clones, 70% to 90% occurring once; the ten biggest clones make up 2.2%. The sequencing input was peripheral blood. The chain has TRBV14 and TRBJ2-1; D is perhaps TRBD2 (5 bases). The receptor was isolated from a woman aged 45-65 years with acute or convalescent COVID-19. CDR3 nucleotide sequence: TGTGCCAGCAGCCAAGGACTACAGAATGAGCAGTTCTTC. Its protein is CASSQGLQNEQFF.